This T cell receptor (beta chain) was sequenced during a study of Graves' ophthalmopathy and Graves' hyperthyroidism. Overall study: There was a collection of peripheral blood at initial diagnosis, before any treatment. Study-level points and caveats: Most thyroid-expanded clonotypes exceeding 0.001 frequency were also found in blood. As the model predicted ophthalmopathy progression, it achieved a sensitivity of 70.59% and a specificity of about 72%.

RNA served as the template for amplifying TCR beta CDR3 regions. Second-round multiplex PCR followed a first-round RT-PCR using HTBI primers. TCRdb redid the calling of the multiplex PCR reads with MiXCR, one entry per CDR3 protein. The table lists 200,000 to 250,000 distinct CDR3 sequences, over 25% of them singletons. Comments on this clonotype: The target antigen is unknown.

CDR3 size: 13 residues. V dropped 3 bases and J dropped 4 bases, with 10 bases sitting between them. The TCR was taken from a man in his fifties with Graves' ophthalmopathy. The source material was peripheral blood. The rearrangement joins TRBV12-3 or TRBV12-4 to TRBJ2-7, with D unresolved. CDR3 in DNA: TGTGCCAGCAGTTTTGGGCAGCTATACGAGCAGTACTTC. Residues: CASSFGQLYEQYF.